Presented here are 12 T cell receptor beta chains from one specimen sequenced in a study of blood T cell repertoires in COVID-19. Using immunoSEQ multiplex PCR, the repertoire was profiled, and TCRdb retains in-frame clones only, with some absent. This repertoire shows around 100,000 clones, 85% to 90% found once; its top ten account for around 32%. Sequenced material: peripheral blood. These TCRs come from a woman older than 75 with acute or convalescent COVID-19.

The rearrangement uses TRBV7-2 and TRBJ1-6, with a weak D call TRBD1 (6 bases). This CDR3 is 14 amino acids long. CDR1 is SGHTA and CDR2 is FQGNSA in the germline V gene. V was pared by 4 bases and J by 4 bases, with 8 bases between. The CDR3 DNA follows: TGTGCCAGCAGCTCGACAGGATATAATTCACCCCTCCACTTT. This gives the protein CASSSTGYNSPLHF. Looking up the rest from reference TRBV7-2 and TRBJ1-6 gives the full variable domain: GAGVSQSPSNKVTEKGKDVELRCDPISGHTALYWYRQSLGQGLEFLIYFQGNSAPDKSGLPSDRFSAERTGGSVSTLTIQRTQQEDSAVYLCASSSTGYNSPLHFGNGTRLTVT.

This chain joins TRBV7-6 and TRBJ2-6; D is unclear. The length of the CDR3 is 17 residues. V was shortened by 5 bases and J by 1 base, with 15 bases between the two germline ends. CDR1 is SGHVS and CDR2 is FNYEAQ in the germline V gene. In DNA, the CDR3 is TGTGCCAGCAGCCCTACCACTCCCCCGTCTGGGGCCAACGTCCTGACTTTC. This sequence encodes CASSPTTPPSGANVLTF.

V usage is TRBV5-1 and J usage is TRBJ1-1; D is perhaps TRBD1 (6 bases). Germline CDR1 is SGHRS and CDR2 is YFSETQ. The CDR3 is 15 amino acids. Trimming removed 4 bases at V and 6 bases at J, with 19 bases between. The chain's CDR3 is CASSAHLTGRAEAFF. The CDR3 bases are TGCGCCAGCAGCGCTCACCTAACAGGGCGGGCTGAAGCTTTCTTT.

The chain has TRBV10-3 and TRBJ1-1, with 9 bases identical to TRBD1. The length of the CDR3 is 12 residues. Germline-derived CDR1 and CDR2 are ENHRY and SYGVKD. After removal of 4 bases from V and 11 bases from J, the junction contained 5 bases not matched to a gene. The CDR3 sequence is CAISGDRANAFF. CDR3 in DNA: TGTGCCATCAGTGGGGACAGGGCGAACGCTTTCTTT.

The chain carries TRBV9 and TRBJ2-1; 10 bases agree with TRBD2. The CDR3 sequence is 14 residues long. The V gene's germline CDR1 is SGDLS and CDR2 YYNGEE. Unmatched junction bases numbered 4, after V lost 4 bases and J lost 6 bases. CDR3 protein: CASSRSGGGNEQFF. CDR3 DNA sequence: TGTGCCAGCAGCCGGAGCGGGGGGGGCAATGAGCAGTTCTTC.

Here the CDR3 DNA reads TGTGCCAGCAGCCCGGGACTAGCCGAGACCCAGTACTTC. Amino acids: CASSPGLAETQYF. The V and J genes are TRBV7-7 and TRBJ2-5, with 9 bases identical to TRBD2. The CDR3 covers 13 residues. Losses at the gene ends were 5 bases for V and 5 bases for J; bases not matched to a gene: 3. The germline gives CDR1 SSHAT, CDR2 FNYEAQ (reference sequence).

This chain uses TRBV7-8 with TRBJ2-3; 9 bases are a match to TRBD2. V was pared by 2 bases and J by 0 bases, with 6 bases of the junction left unmatched. The CDR3 extends over 17 amino acids. Looked up from germline, CDR1 is SGHVS and CDR2 is FQNEAQ. The CDR3 is CASSLLLAGISTDTQYF. The CDR3 DNA reads as TGTGCCAGCAGCTTACTGCTAGCGGGGATAAGCACAGATACGCAGTATTTT.

The chain employs TRBV5-6 and TRBJ2-2; D not certain. V dropped 2 bases and J dropped 0 bases, with 8 bases sitting between them. This CDR3 contains 15 residues. Germline-derived CDR1 and CDR2 are SGHDT and YYEEEE. In DNA, the CDR3 is TGTGCCAGCAGCTTAGTTGCGTCGAACACCGGGGAGCTGTTTTTT. This gives the protein CASSLVASNTGELFF.

In this sample, this clone turned up once. The chain carries TRBV3-1 (or the pseudogene TRBV3-2) and TRBJ1-6, with unresolved D. With 0 bases removed from V and 12 bases from J, the gap between germline ends came to 6 bases. This CDR3 contains 12 residues. Germline assignment: CDR1 LGHDT and CDR2 YNNKEL (reference sequence). CDR3 in DNA: TGTGCCAGCAGCCAAGATCCATTACCCCTCCACTTT. Amino acids: CASSQDPLPLHF.

The chain is built from TRBV10-2 and TRBJ1-1; 7 nucleotides align to TRBD1. V shed 6 bases, J shed 4 bases, and the junction held 8 bases outside the gene matches. The germline gives CDR1 WSHSY, CDR2 SAAADI. The CDR3 runs 14 residues. CDR3 bases: TGCGCCAGCAGGGAACGACAGGGTGGCACTGAAGCTTTCTTT. This codes for CASRERQGGTEAFF.

The chain combines TRBV19 with TRBJ1-1; 10 bases map to TRBD1. The CDR3 has 13 amino acids. Germline CDR1 reads LNHDA; CDR2 reads SQIVND (reference sequence). With 10 bases clipped from V and 6 bases from J, the junction kept 8 bases outside the gene matches. The CDR3 nucleotides are TGTGCCACTACCGGGACAGGGGTCTCTGAAGCTTTCTTT. Translating gives CATTGTGVSEAFF. The variable domain in full, completed from reference TRBV19 and TRBJ1-1, reads DGGITQSPKYLFRKEGQNVTLSCEQNLNHDAMYWYRQDPGQGLRLIYYSQIVNDFQKGDIAEGYSVSREKKESFPLTVTSAQKNPTAFYLCATTGTGVSEAFFGQGTRLTVV.

The chain carries TRBV7-2 and TRBJ2-3, with 8 bases that match TRBD2. Germline loops: CDR1 SGHTA, CDR2 FQGNSA. V was pared by 3 bases and J by 5 bases, with 7 bases of the junction left unmatched. There are 15 residues in the CDR3. The CDR3 DNA is TGTGCCAGCAGCTTCCCCGGGGGGGCAAGAGATACGCAGTATTTT. Translated, it gives CASSFPGGARDTQYF.